This entry describes one TCR beta chain. The ends were cut back, 2 bases at V and 1 base at J, with 11 bases in the middle. Germline CDR1 LGHNA, CDR2 YSLEER. This CDR3 contains 15 residues. This specimen comes from a study of OX40 agonist ivuxolimab in advanced cancers. The repertoire was sequenced with immunoSEQ multiplex PCR; TCRdb's copy has only in-frame clones and lacks some. The table has some 68,000 clones, about 89% seen once. The sequenced sample was CD4+ or CD8+ T cells sorted from blood, obtained in a trial of the OX40 agonist ivuxolimab. The source is an adult with an advanced solid tumor such as melanoma, head and neck, liver or kidney cancer. This chain joins TRBV4-3 and TRBJ1-1, with D maybe TRBD1 (6 bases). The CDR3 region is CASSQRNRENTEAFF. CDR3 coding DNA: TGCGCCAGCAGCCAAAGGAACAGGGAGAACACTGAAGCTTTCTTT.